Shown below are 20 T cell receptor beta chains from a single sample sequenced in a study of shared T cell receptors in the human thymus. TCRdb's table, derived via immunoSEQ multiplex PCR, lists solely in-frame clones and lacks some. Seen here are about 660,000 clones, over 75% observed once, and the top ten hold 0.0095% to 0.013%. These records were also assigned to another study, of human thymus T cells.

The source material was thymocytes. The source of these receptors is a boy younger than two with a congenital heart defect.

The chain couples TRBV7-9 to TRBJ2-5, with unresolved D. Germline CDR1 SEHNR, CDR2 FQNEAQ (reference sequence). This CDR3 region has 11 residues. V was pared by 5 bases and J by 1 base, with 2 bases between. CDR3 bases: TGTGCCAGCAGCCTCCAAGAGACCCAGTACTTC. This encodes CASSLQETQYF.

This sequence joins TRBV28 and TRBJ2-5; 14 bases are a match to TRBD2. This CDR3 has 19 residues. Germline assignment: CDR1 MDHEN and CDR2 SYDVKM. J gave up 0 bases and V 4 bases, and 10 bases lay outside the gene matches. In DNA, the CDR3 is TGTGCCAGCAGTTGCCTGGGACTAGCGGGAGCCGGGTACCAAGAGACCCAGTACTTC. The encoded protein is CASSCLGLAGAGYQETQYF.

The rearrangement joins TRBV7-2 to TRBJ1-2; perhaps TRBD1 as D (5 bases). The CDR3 loop spans 16 amino acids. Germline V CDR1 and CDR2: SGHTA, FQGNSA. Between the trimmed V and J ends, which lost 5 bases and 8 bases, there was a span of 24 bases. DNA of the CDR3: TGTGCCAGCAGCCGATTTACCGGGACTCCAGCTCGGGGCTACACCTTC. It yields the protein CASSRFTGTPARGYTF. The full variable domain, with the rest looked up from reference TRBV7-2 and TRBJ1-2, is GAGVSQSPSNKVTEKGKDVELRCDPISGHTALYWYRQSLGQGLEFLIYFQGNSAPDKSGLPSDRFSAERTGGSVSTLTIQRTQQEDSAVYLCASSRFTGTPARGYTFGSGTRLTVV.

The chain carries TRBV18 and TRBJ2-4; D possibly corresponds to TRBD1 (6 bases). V was pared by 0 bases and J by 9 bases, with 18 bases between. The CDR3 is made up of 16 amino acids. Germline V lookup: CDR1 KGHSH, CDR2 LQKENI. The chain's CDR3 is CASSPPQVRGTGIQYF. Written as DNA, the CDR3 is TGTGCCAGCTCACCACCGCAGGTAAGGGGGACGGGCATTCAGTACTTC.

The V gene is TRBV7-9, the J gene TRBJ1-1; possibly TRBD1 for D (5 bases). Trimming stripped 5 bases from V and 6 bases from J, with 19 bases between. The CDR3 totals 15 residues. Germline values: CDR1 SEHNR, CDR2 FQNEAQ (reference sequence). For the CDR3, the DNA is TGTGCCAGCAGCCCAGCGGGGGGTAGTCGCGCTGAAGCTTTCTTT. Amino acids: CASSPAGGSRAEAFF.

V gene TRBV5-6 combines with J gene TRBJ2-6, with a weak D call TRBD2 (7 bases). There are 16 residues in the CDR3. The ends were cut back, 4 bases at V and 3 bases at J, with 14 bases in the middle. CDR1 and CDR2 (germline): SGHDT, YYEEEE. CDR3: CASSHGGGYGANVLTF. Written as DNA, the CDR3 is TGTGCCAGCAGCCATGGCGGGGGCTATGGGGCCAACGTCCTGACTTTC.

The chain carries TRBV2 and TRBJ2-5, with D possibly being TRBD2 (6 bases). From germline, CDR1 is SNHLY and CDR2 FYNNEI. This CDR3 is 14 amino acids long. Trimming stripped 6 bases from V and 5 bases from J, with 16 bases between. The CDR3 here is CASRGRMRKETQYF. In DNA form, the CDR3 reads TGTGCCAGCAGAGGGAGGATGCGTAAGGAGACCCAGTACTTC. Complete variable domain (other parts from reference TRBV2 and TRBJ2-5): EPEVTQTPSHQVTQMGQEVILRCVPISNHLYFYWYRQILGQKVEFLVSFYNNEISEKSEIFDDQFSVERPDGSNFTLKIRSTKLEDSAMYFCASRGRMRKETQYFGPGTRLLVL.

The genes are TRBV27 and TRBJ1-1, with 11 bases lining up with TRBD1. The CDR3 totals 23 residues. CDR1 and CDR2 from the germline V gene are MNHEY and SMNVEV (reference sequence). Trimming at V came to 5 bases and at J to 3 bases, leaving 29 bases not matched to a gene. In DNA form, the CDR3 reads TGTGCCAGCAGTGGGACGGGACAGGGGGTGATGAACACTGAAGCTTTCTTGGACACTGAAGCTTTCTTT. It yields the protein CASSGTGQGVMNTEAFLDTEAFF.

The CDR3 spells CASSRTGEGRGYTF. The CDR3 nucleotides read TGTGCCAGCAGCCGGACAGGGGAGGGCAGGGGCTACACCTTC. The V gene is TRBV7-2, the J gene TRBJ1-2; 9 bases map to TRBD1. Trimming removed 5 bases from V and 8 bases from J; junction bases left unmatched: 9. Looked up from germline, CDR1 is SGHTA and CDR2 is FQGNSA. The CDR3 totals 14 residues.

The chain has TRBV7-6 and TRBJ2-3; tentative D call: TRBD1 (5 bases). Germline V gene sequence: CDR1 SGHVS, CDR2 FNYEAQ. The CDR3 has 16 amino acids. Deletions cut 1 base from V and 2 bases from J, with 13 bases between. DNA of the CDR3: TGTGCCAGCAGCTTAGAGTACCAGGGCCTCACAGATACGCAGTATTTT. Protein product: CASSLEYQGLTDTQYF.

The rearrangement uses TRBV28 and TRBJ1-1, with D tentatively TRBD1 (5 bases). Germline lookup yields CDR1 MDHEN and CDR2 SYDVKM. Trimming removed 10 bases at V and 4 bases at J, with 22 bases between. The CDR3 length is 15 residues. CDR3: CATAAGVRLVTEAFF. CDR3 DNA sequence: TGTGCCACGGCGGCGGGGGTAAGGTTGGTCACTGAAGCTTTCTTT.

This chain uses TRBV15 with TRBJ2-6, with D tentatively TRBD2 (6 bases). The germline V gene has CDR1 LNHNV and CDR2 YYDKDF (reference sequence). The ends were cut back, 1 base at V and 4 bases at J, with 8 bases in the middle. The CDR3 loop spans 15 amino acids. The CDR3, as DNA: TGTGCCACCAGCAGAGGGGCGGGAGGGGCCAACGTCCTGACTTTC. It specifies CATSRGAGGANVLTF.

The V call is TRBV7-8, the J call TRBJ2-3; 9 bases map to TRBD2. CDR3 size: 18 residues. CDR1 and CDR2 from the germline V gene are SGHVS and FQNEAQ. V lost 0 bases, J lost 1 base, and 8 bases stayed unmatched. As DNA, the CDR3 is TGTGCCAGCAGCTTAGCGCGTTATCTAGCGGGACGCACAGATACGCAGTATTTT. This translates into CASSLARYLAGRTDTQYF.

The chain carries TRBV4-1 and TRBJ2-1, with TRBD2 matching 8 bases. V gave up 1 base and J gave up 5 bases; unmatched junction bases: 7. CDR1 and CDR2 from the germline V gene are MGHRA and YSYEKL. The CDR3 is made up of 16 amino acids. The CDR3 reads CASSQVPSGFNNEQFF. The CDR3 region has the DNA TGCGCCAGCAGCCAAGTGCCTAGCGGGTTTAACAATGAGCAGTTCTTC.

V is TRBV4-3 and J is TRBJ2-1, with 9 bases aligning to TRBD2. CDR3 size: 16 residues. Germline V gene lookup returns CDR1 LGHNA and CDR2 YSLEER. The V segment lost 1 base and the J segment 6 bases; nucleotides outside the gene matches: 7. Here the CDR3 reads CASSQVRLAARNEQFF. The DNA of the CDR3 is TGCGCCAGCAGCCAAGTTCGACTAGCGGCCCGCAATGAGCAGTTCTTC.

The rearrangement uses TRBV9 and TRBJ2-7, with TRBD2 matching 7 bases. Germline V gives CDR1 SGDLS, CDR2 YYNGEE. This CDR3 has 16 residues. The junction had 11 bases not matched to a gene; V was cut back by 0 bases and J by 5 bases. DNA of the CDR3: TGTGCCAGCAGCGTAGTTCCGTCGGCGGGAGAGCACGAGCAGTACTTC. The encoded protein is CASSVVPSAGEHEQYF.

V usage is TRBV6-5 and J usage is TRBJ2-5, with 8 bases matching TRBD2. Germline assignment: CDR1 MNHEY and CDR2 SVGAGI. This CDR3 has 14 amino acids. The V segment lost 6 bases and the J segment 2 bases; nucleotides outside the gene matches: 5. For the CDR3, the DNA is TGTGCCAGCAGGGATAGCGGGACGCAAGAGACCCAGTACTTC. The encoded protein is CASRDSGTQETQYF.

The rearrangement links TRBV6-5 to TRBJ1-1; 10 nucleotides line up with TRBD1. The CDR3 loop spans 15 amino acids. The germline V gene has CDR1 MNHEY and CDR2 SVGAGI. Trimming at V came to 6 bases and at J to 6 bases, leaving 10 bases not matched to a gene. Written as DNA, the CDR3 is TGTGCCAGCAGCCCTGGGACAGGGGATGGTTCTGAAGCTTTCTTT. Its translation: CASSPGTGDGSEAFF.

The rearrangement joins TRBV27 to TRBJ1-1, with 8 positions matching TRBD1. This CDR3 contains 18 residues. Germline CDR1 is MNHEY and CDR2 is SMNVEV (reference sequence). The J segment lost 1 base and the V segment lost 1 base, leaving 11 bases of the junction unmatched. CDR3 amino acids: CASSLFIPSGTGNTEAFF. For the CDR3, the DNA is TGTGCCAGCAGTTTATTTATTCCCTCCGGGACAGGGAACACTGAAGCTTTCTTT.

This clone was observed once. Here the CDR3 DNA reads TGTGCCAGCACCCAAGGGGGGGGTACCACTGAAGCTTTCTTT. The encoded protein is CASTQGGGTTEAFF. The chain carries TRBV11-2 and TRBJ1-1, with D perhaps TRBD1 (6 bases). The V gene's germline CDR1 is SGHAT and CDR2 FQNNGV. The CDR3 contains 14 residues. V was clipped by 7 bases and J by 4 bases, with 16 bases between them.